Presented here are 24 T cell receptor beta chains from one specimen sequenced in a study of spatial heterogeneity in lung cancer. Each CDR3 protein is one row after TCRdb ran MiXCR on the 5' RACE reads. The sample shows tens of thousands of distinct CDR3 sequences, approximately 18% of them seen only once. Specified time point: sample taken at primary tumor resection. Unsorted whole RNA samples from tumor, nontumor lung or frozen PBMC were sequenced. This sample comprised PBMCs, obtained at surgery. The receptors originated from a male donor with early-stage non-small cell lung cancer.

This clonotype has only a few counts. The V gene is TRBV9, the J gene TRBJ2-3; D gene unclear. The germline gives CDR1 SGDLS, CDR2 YYNGEE. There are 15 residues in the CDR3. Deletions cut 2 bases from V and 6 bases from J, with 16 bases between. CDR3 protein: CASSVSTLFSDTQYF. CDR3 DNA sequence: TGTGCCAGCAGCGTTTCGACTCTATTCTCGGATACGCAGTATTTT.

This clonotype came up a few times. The J gene is TRBJ1-5, the V gene TRBV6-2 or TRBV6-3; D uncertain. Germline CDR1 reads MNHEY; CDR2 reads SVGEGT. The V gene lost 4 bases and the J gene lost 0 bases, with 1 base spanning the gap. The CDR3 is made up of 12 amino acids. The chain's CDR3 is CASSFSNQPQHF. The CDR3 DNA sequence: TGTGCCAGCAGTTTTAGCAATCAGCCCCAGCATTTT.

This clonotype has just a few counts. The rearrangement links TRBV2 to TRBJ2-2, with TRBD1 identical over 7 bases. The length of the CDR3 is 13 residues. Per germline, CDR1 SNHLY and CDR2 FYNNEI. V was pared by 6 bases and J by 6 bases, with 4 bases of the junction left unmatched. The CDR3 bases are TGTGCCAGCAGCCCAGGGGGTGCCGGGGAGCTGTTTTTT. As protein: CASSPGGAGELFF.

This clonotype was observed a handful of times. The rearrangement joins TRBV4-1 to TRBJ2-1, with 12 nucleotides matching TRBD2. This CDR3 is built from 16 residues. Germline assignment: CDR1 MGHRA and CDR2 YSYEKL. With 1 base clipped from V and 4 bases from J, the junction kept 2 bases outside the gene matches. DNA of the CDR3: TGCGCCAGCAGCCAAGGGACTAGCGGGACATACAATGAGCAGTTCTTC. Encoded protein: CASSQGTSGTYNEQFF.

The CDR3 nucleotides are TGTGCCAGCAGCTCTAGCGGGGGGGCCGGAGATACGCAGTATTTT. Its translation: CASSSSGGAGDTQYF. The rearrangement joins TRBV7-3 to TRBJ2-3; 12 nucleotides agree with TRBD2. The germline gives CDR1 SGHTA, CDR2 FQGTGA. CDR3 length equals 15 residues. With V trimmed by 4 bases and J by 5 bases, 4 bases remained unmatched.

On this clonotype: Compared with germline, one end of the junction differs, possibly owing to a read error. J is TRBJ1-4 and V is TRBV28; 7 bases agree with TRBD1. This CDR3 comprises 13 residues. Germline values: CDR1 MDHEN, CDR2 SYDVKM. The CDR3 bases are TGTGCCAGCAGTTTAGGGATAGGACAGGCACCCCTTTTT. This sequence encodes CASSLGIGQAPLF.

This chain uses TRBV11-1 with TRBJ2-3; no clear D gene. Germline values: CDR1 SGHAT, CDR2 FQDESV (reference sequence). The CDR3 is made up of 14 amino acids. Trimming took 3 bases from V and 2 from J, leaving 9 bases between them. Here the CDR3 DNA reads TGTGCCAGCAGCTTTGGGGTCTACACAGATACGCAGTATTTT. As protein: CASSFGVYTDTQYF.

This clonotype was seen a few times. This chain connects TRBV25-1 to TRBJ2-5; D is ambiguous. Germline V gene sequence: CDR1 MGHDK, CDR2 SYGVNS. V lost 4 bases to trimming and J lost 9 bases, with 9 bases between them. The CDR3 length is 11 residues. CDR3 DNA: TGTGCCAGCAGTGCCGGGTATCCCCAGTACTTC. Translated, it gives CASSAGYPQYF.

This clonotype occurred many times. The chain employs TRBV28 and TRBJ2-4; 8 bases align to TRBD2. CDR3 size: 16 residues. Trimming took 3 bases from V and 4 from J; bases not matched to a gene: 8. Per germline, CDR1 MDHEN and CDR2 SYDVKM. The CDR3 protein is CASSFSGTRAKNIQYF. The CDR3 DNA is TGTGCCAGCAGTTTTTCCGGGACTAGAGCTAAAAACATTCAGTACTTC.

This clonotype was seen ten or more times. The rearrangement links TRBV3-1 to TRBJ2-1, with D perhaps given as TRBD1 or TRBD2 (5 bases each). The CDR3 sequence is 14 residues long. V was clipped by 5 bases and J by 7 bases, with 15 bases between them. Germline CDR1 and CDR2: LGHDT and YNNKEL (reference sequence). The CDR3 DNA reads TGTGCCAGCAGCACCGGGGCCCTAAAGAATGAGCAGTTCTTC. It translates to CASSTGALKNEQFF.

V gene TRBV7-6 combines with J gene TRBJ2-5; D remains ambiguous. The CDR3 contains 18 residues. V was trimmed by 4 bases and J by 4 bases, leaving 25 bases between them. The germline V gene has CDR1 SGHVS and CDR2 FNYEAQ. CDR3 bases: TGTGCCAGCAGCTCTCAAACCTCAGGACCTGCTGACCGAGAGACCCAGTACTTC. Residues: CASSSQTSGPADRETQYF.

This chain connects TRBV11-2 to TRBJ2-3; D may match TRBD1 or TRBD2 (5 bases each). The germline gives CDR1 SGHAT, CDR2 FQNNGV. V gave up 3 bases and J gave up 2 bases, with 9 bases separating them. This CDR3 contains 14 residues. DNA for the CDR3: TGTGCCAGCAGCTTCGAGGGGAACACAGATACGCAGTATTTT. It is translated as CASSFEGNTDTQYF.

This sequence joins TRBV7-2 and TRBJ2-3, with TRBD2 matching 9 bases. V dropped 5 bases and J dropped 0; count of bases not matched to a gene: 6. The CDR3 totals 16 residues. CDR1 SGHTA and CDR2 FQGNSA come from the germline V gene. CDR3 in amino acids: CASSPTSGLSTDTQYF. CDR3 nucleotides: TGTGCCAGCAGCCCCACTAGCGGGCTTAGCACAGATACGCAGTATTTT. The full variable domain, with the rest looked up from reference TRBV7-2 and TRBJ2-3, is GAGVSQSPSNKVTEKGKDVELRCDPISGHTALYWYRQSLGQGLEFLIYFQGNSAPDKSGLPSDRFSAERTGGSVSTLTIQRTQQEDSAVYLCASSPTSGLSTDTQYFGPGTRLTVL.

The chain links TRBV20-1 to TRBJ2-7; weak D call: TRBD1 (5 bases). Germline V gives CDR1 DFQATT, CDR2 SNEGSKA (reference sequence). Trimming took 0 bases from V and 2 from J, leaving 14 bases between them. The CDR3 totals 15 residues. CDR3 coding DNA: TGCAGTGCTAGAGATCAATTAGGGGTCGCCTACGAGCAGTACTTC. Residues: CSARDQLGVAYEQYF.

This clonotype was recorded a few times. The V call is TRBV19, the J call TRBJ1-1; D ambiguous. Germline V gene data show CDR1 as LNHDA and CDR2 as SQIVND (reference sequence). The CDR3 has 13 amino acids. Trimming stripped 3 bases from V and 6 bases from J, with 11 bases between. The CDR3 loop reads CASSMQVSAEAFF. The CDR3 DNA is TGTGCCAGTAGTATGCAGGTGAGCGCTGAAGCTTTCTTT.

Ten or more counts support this clonotype. The chain carries TRBV28 and TRBJ2-4; TRBD2 might be the D (6 bases). CDR1 is MDHEN, CDR2 SYDVKM, per germline. Trimming took off 6 bases at V and 0 bases at J, with 12 bases between the two ends. The CDR3 totals 15 residues. DNA of the CDR3: TGTGCCAGCAGCCTAACGGGACTAGCCAAAAACATTCAGTACTTC. It yields the protein CASSLTGLAKNIQYF.

This clonotype was seen at least ten times. The chain has TRBV20-1 and TRBJ2-3; tentative D call: TRBD2 (5 bases). The CDR3 is 14 amino acids. Germline CDR1 reads DFQATT; CDR2 reads SNEGSKA (reference sequence). Trimming left V 0 bases short and J 5 bases short, with 12 bases between. The CDR3 sequence: CSARDGRAVDTQYF. CDR3 sequence (DNA): TGCAGTGCTAGAGATGGGCGAGCGGTAGATACGCAGTATTTT.

This clonotype showed up just a few times. V is TRBV11-2 and J is TRBJ2-2, with no clear D. V dropped 4 bases and J dropped 1 base, with 10 bases sitting between them. Per germline, CDR1 SGHAT and CDR2 FQNNGV. CDR3 length: 15 amino acids. The CDR3 bases are TGTGCCAGCAGCTCCGTGGCGGAGAACACCGGGGAGCTGTTTTTT. Its protein product is CASSSVAENTGELFF.

The table lists this clonotype with a few counts. V and J are TRBV24-1 and TRBJ2-3; D uncertain. The CDR3 has 16 residues. Trimming left V 5 bases short and J 2 bases short, with 16 bases between. Germline CDR1 reads KGHDR; CDR2 reads SFDVKD. CDR3 DNA sequence: TGTGCCACCAGTGGCAGTCAGGCGACGGCCACAGATACGCAGTATTTT. This codes for CATSGSQATATDTQYF.

This clonotype was observed many times. An end of the junction differs from the germline gene, which may be a read error. The V call is TRBV5-1, the J call TRBJ2-2; D is undetermined. This CDR3 is 12 amino acids long. The V gene's germline CDR1 is SGHRS and CDR2 YFSETQ. The CDR3 DNA follows: TGTGCCAGCAGCTTTGACACCGGGGAGCTGTTTTTT. Its protein is CASSFDTGELFF.

This clonotype showed up just a few times. The chain has TRBV10-3 and TRBJ2-7; D is perhaps TRBD1 or TRBD2 (5 bases each). CDR3 length: 15 residues. V was clipped by 10 bases and J by 2 bases, with 21 bases between them. Germline V gene data show CDR1 as ENHRY and CDR2 as SYGVKD. CDR3 sequence: CATDVGATSPYEQYF. The CDR3 DNA follows: TGTGCCACCGACGTCGGGGCCACTTCACCCTACGAGCAGTACTTC.

The chain carries TRBV12-3 or TRBV12-4 and TRBJ2-1, with TRBD1 matching 7 bases. The V gene end was trimmed by 1 base and the J gene end by 7 bases; junction bases not matched to a gene: 4. The CDR3 totals 14 residues. In DNA form, the CDR3 reads TGTGCCAGCAGTTTAGAAGGGGGCACGAATGAGCAGTTCTTC. Its protein is CASSLEGGTNEQFF.

The sample holds many counts of this clonotype. The genes are TRBV6-5 and TRBJ1-1; 7 positions agree with TRBD1. The CDR3 covers 15 residues. Germline CDR1 MNHEY, CDR2 SVGAGI. With 5 bases clipped from V and 1 base from J, the junction kept 7 bases outside the gene matches. The CDR3 DNA sequence: TGTGCCAGCAGTCCCTCGCGGGACAGGAACACTGAAGCTTTCTTT. Encoded protein: CASSPSRDRNTEAFF.

This clonotype was seen a handful of times. V and J are TRBV29-1 and TRBJ2-7; possibly TRBD1 for D (5 bases). The germline V gene encodes CDR1 SQVTM and CDR2 ANQGSEA. V gave up 6 bases and J gave up 9 bases, with 9 bases separating them. This CDR3 comprises 9 residues. The CDR3 DNA reads as TGCAGCGTCCAGGGCGGGCAGTACTTC. It encodes CSVQGGQYF.